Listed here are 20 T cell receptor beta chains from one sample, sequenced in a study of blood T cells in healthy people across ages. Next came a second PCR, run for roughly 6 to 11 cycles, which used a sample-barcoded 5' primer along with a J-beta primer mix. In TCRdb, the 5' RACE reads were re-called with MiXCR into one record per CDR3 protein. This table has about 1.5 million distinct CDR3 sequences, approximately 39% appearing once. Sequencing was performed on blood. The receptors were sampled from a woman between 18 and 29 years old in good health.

DNA of the CDR3: TGCAGTGCCACCCGGGACACGGGATCGCAAGAGACCCAGTACTTC. Its translation: CSATRDTGSQETQYF. This rearrangement joins TRBV20-1 to TRBJ2-5; a possible D gene is TRBD1 (6 bases). The CDR3 runs 15 residues. CDR1 and CDR2 (germline): DFQATT, SNEGSKA (reference sequence). Trimming pared 6 bases from V and 2 bases from J, leaving 19 bases between.

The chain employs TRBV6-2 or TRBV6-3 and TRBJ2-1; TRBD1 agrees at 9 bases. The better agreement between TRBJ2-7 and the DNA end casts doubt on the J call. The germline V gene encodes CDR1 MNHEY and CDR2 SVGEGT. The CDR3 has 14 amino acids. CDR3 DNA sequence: TGTGCCAGCACCCGCGGACAGGGGTACAATGAGCAGTACTTC. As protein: CASTRGQGYNEQYF.

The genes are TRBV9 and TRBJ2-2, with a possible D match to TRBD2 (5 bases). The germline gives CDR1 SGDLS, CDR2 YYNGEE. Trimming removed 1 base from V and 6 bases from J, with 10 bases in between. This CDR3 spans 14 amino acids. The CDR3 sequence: CASSVNSVAGELFF. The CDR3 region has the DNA TGTGCCAGCAGCGTAAATAGCGTGGCCGGGGAGCTGTTTTTT. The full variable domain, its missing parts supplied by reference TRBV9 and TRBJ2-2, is DSGVTQTPKHLITATGQRVTLRCSPRSGDLSVYWYQQSLDQGLQFLIQYYNGEERAKGNILERFSAQQFPDLHSELNLSSLELGDSALYFCASSVNSVAGELFFGEGSRLTVL.

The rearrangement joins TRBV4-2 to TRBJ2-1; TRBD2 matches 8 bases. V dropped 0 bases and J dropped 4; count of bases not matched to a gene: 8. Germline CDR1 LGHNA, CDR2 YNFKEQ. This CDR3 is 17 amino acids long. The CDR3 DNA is TGTGCCAGCAGCCAAGACGTCGCGGGAGGTCTTTACAATGAGCAGTTCTTC. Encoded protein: CASSQDVAGGLYNEQFF.

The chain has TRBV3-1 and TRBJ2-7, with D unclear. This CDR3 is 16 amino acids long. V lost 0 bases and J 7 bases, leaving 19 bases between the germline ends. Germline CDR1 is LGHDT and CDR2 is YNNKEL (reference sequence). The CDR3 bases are TGTGCCAGCAGCCAAGATGGGGTTGGCTCCTACAATGAGCAGTACTTC. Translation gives CASSQDGVGSYNEQYF.

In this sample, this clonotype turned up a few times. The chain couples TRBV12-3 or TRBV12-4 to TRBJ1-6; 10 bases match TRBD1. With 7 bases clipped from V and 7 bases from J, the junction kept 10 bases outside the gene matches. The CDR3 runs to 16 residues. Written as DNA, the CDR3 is TGTGCCAGCACCCTTCGGACAGGGGGTGGGAATTCACCCCTCCACTTT. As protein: CASTLRTGGGNSPLHF.

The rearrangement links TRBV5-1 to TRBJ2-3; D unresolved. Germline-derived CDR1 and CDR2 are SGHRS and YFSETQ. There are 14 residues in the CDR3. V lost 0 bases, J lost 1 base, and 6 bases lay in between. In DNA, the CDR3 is TGCGCCAGCAGCTTGGCCATGGGCACAGATACGCAGTATTTT. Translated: CASSLAMGTDTQYF.

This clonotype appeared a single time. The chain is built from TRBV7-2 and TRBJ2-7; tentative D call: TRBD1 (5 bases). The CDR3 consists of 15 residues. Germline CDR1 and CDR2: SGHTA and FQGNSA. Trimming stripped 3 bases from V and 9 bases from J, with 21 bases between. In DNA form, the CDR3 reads TGTGCCAGCAGCTTTATCAGGGATTACGATACTGTGCAGTACTTC. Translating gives CASSFIRDYDTVQYF.

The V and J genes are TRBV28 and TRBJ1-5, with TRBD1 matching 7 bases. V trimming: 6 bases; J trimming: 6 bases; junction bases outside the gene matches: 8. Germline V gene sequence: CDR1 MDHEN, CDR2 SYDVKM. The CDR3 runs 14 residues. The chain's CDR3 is CASRPGQAGQPQHF. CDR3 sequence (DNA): TGTGCCAGCAGACCCGGACAGGCGGGTCAGCCCCAGCATTTT.

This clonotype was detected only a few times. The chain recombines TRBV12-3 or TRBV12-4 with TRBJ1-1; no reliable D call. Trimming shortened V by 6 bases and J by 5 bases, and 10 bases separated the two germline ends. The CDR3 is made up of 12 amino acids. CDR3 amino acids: CASSLIRTEAFF. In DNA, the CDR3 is TGTGCCAGCAGCCTCATCCGGACTGAAGCTTTCTTT.

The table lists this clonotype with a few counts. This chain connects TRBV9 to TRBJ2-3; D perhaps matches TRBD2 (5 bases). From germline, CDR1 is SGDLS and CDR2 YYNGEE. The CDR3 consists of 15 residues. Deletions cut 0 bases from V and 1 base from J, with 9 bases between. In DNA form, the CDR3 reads TGTGCCAGCAGCGTAGTAGCGTGGGGCACAGATACGCAGTATTTT. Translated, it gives CASSVVAWGTDTQYF.

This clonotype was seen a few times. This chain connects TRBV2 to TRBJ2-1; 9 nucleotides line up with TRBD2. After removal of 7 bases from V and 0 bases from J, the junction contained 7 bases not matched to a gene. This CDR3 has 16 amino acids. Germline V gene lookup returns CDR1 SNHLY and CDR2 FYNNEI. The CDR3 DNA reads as TGTGCCAGCACGGCTAGCGGGGATAACTCCTACAATGAGCAGTTCTTC. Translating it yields CASTASGDNSYNEQFF.

CDR3 protein: CASSLVASGRGEDTQYF. The DNA of the CDR3 is TGTGCCAGCAGCTTAGTGGCTAGCGGGAGAGGGGAAGATACGCAGTATTTT. This sequence joins TRBV7-2 and TRBJ2-3, with 10 nucleotides matching TRBD2. Germline assignment: CDR1 SGHTA and CDR2 FQGNSA. CDR3 size: 17 residues. The V segment lost 1 base and the J segment 5 bases; nucleotides outside the gene matches: 9.

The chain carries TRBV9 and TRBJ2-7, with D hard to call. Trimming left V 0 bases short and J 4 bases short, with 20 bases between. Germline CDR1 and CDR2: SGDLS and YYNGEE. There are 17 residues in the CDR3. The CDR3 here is CASSVEADPSFTYEQYF. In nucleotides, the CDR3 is TGTGCCAGCAGCGTAGAGGCAGATCCCAGTTTTACGTACGAGCAGTACTTC.

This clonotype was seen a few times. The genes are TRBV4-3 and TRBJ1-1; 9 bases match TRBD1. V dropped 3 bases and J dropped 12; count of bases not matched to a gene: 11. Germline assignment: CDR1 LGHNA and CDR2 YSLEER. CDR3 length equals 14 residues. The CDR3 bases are TGCGCCAGCAGCCAGCACAGGGGGCGGACGGTGTCTTTCTTT. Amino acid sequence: CASSQHRGRTVSFF.

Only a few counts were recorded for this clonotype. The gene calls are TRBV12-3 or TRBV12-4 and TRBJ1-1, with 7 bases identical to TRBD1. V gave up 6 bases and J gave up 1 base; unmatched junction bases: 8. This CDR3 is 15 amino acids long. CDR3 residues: CASSGQRTGNTEAFF. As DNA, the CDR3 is TGTGCCAGCAGCGGTCAACGGACAGGGAACACTGAAGCTTTCTTT.

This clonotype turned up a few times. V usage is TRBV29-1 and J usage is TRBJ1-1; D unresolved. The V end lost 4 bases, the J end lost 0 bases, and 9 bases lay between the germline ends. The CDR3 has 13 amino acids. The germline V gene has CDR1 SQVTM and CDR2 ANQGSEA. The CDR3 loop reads CSVALGLNTEAFF. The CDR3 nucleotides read TGCAGCGTTGCTCTGGGGTTGAACACTGAAGCTTTCTTT.

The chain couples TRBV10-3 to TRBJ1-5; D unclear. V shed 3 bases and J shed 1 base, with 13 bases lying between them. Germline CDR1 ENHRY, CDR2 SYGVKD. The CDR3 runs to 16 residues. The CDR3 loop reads CAISEFGQQSNQPQHF. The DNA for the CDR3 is TGTGCCATCAGTGAATTCGGGCAGCAGAGCAATCAGCCCCAGCATTTT.

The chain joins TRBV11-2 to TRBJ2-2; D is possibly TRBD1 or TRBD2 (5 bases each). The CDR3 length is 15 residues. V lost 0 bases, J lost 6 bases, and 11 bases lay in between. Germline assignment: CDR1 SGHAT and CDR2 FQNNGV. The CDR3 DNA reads TGTGCCAGCAGCTTAGATAGCTGGGGGTCCGGGGAGCTGTTTTTT. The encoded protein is CASSLDSWGSGELFF.

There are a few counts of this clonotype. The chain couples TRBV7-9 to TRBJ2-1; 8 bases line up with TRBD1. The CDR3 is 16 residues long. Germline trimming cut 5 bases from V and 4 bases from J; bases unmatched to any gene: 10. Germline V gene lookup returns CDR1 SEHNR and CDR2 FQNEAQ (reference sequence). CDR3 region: CASSPLSTGAYNEQFF. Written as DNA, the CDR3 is TGTGCCAGCAGCCCCCTTTCGACAGGGGCTTACAATGAGCAGTTCTTC.